This T cell receptor beta chain was found in a study of cytomegalovirus exposure and HLA in healthy donors. CDR1 and CDR2 (germline): SEHNR, FQNEAQ (reference sequence). Trimming took 1 base from V and 2 from J, leaving 11 bases between them. This CDR3 comprises 16 residues. PCR involved 60 Vbeta and 13 Jbeta primers. Profiling relied on immunoSEQ multiplex PCR, and the TCRdb table lists in-frame clones only, not all of them. The sample includes 200,000 to 250,000 clones, 82% of them seen just once. This clone appeared a single time. The genes are TRBV7-9 and TRBJ1-4; D not resolved. This receptor was obtained from a woman between 35 and 50 years old in good health and CMV-seropositive. The sample comprised PBMCs. The CDR3 spells CASSLGYERTNEKLFF. CDR3 sequence (DNA): TGTGCCAGCAGCTTAGGATACGAGCGGACTAATGAAAAACTGTTTTTT.